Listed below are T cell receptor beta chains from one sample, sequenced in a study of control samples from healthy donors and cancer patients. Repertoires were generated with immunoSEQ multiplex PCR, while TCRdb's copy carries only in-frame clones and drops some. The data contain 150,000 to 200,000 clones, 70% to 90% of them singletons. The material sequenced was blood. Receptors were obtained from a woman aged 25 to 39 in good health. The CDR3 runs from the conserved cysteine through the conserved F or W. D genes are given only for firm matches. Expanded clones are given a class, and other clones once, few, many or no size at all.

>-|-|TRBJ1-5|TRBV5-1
TGCGCCAGCAGCATCGGACAGACGGGCAATCAGCCCCAGCATTTT
CASSIGQTGNQPQHF
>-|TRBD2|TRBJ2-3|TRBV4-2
TGTGCCAGCAGCCAAGAAGGGGCTAGCGGGGCATACTCAGATACGCAGTATTTT
CASSQEGASGAYSDTQYF
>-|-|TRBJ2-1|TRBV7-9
TGTGCCAGCAGCTCAAATTACAATGAGCAGTTCTTC
CASSSNYNEQFF
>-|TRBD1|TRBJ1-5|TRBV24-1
TGTGCCACCTCGGACAGGGTAAATCAGCCCCAGCATTTT
CATSDRVNQPQHF
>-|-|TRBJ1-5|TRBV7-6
TGTGCCAGCAGCTCGTCGGGGGTTAGTCAGCCCCAGCATTTT
CASSSSGVSQPQHF
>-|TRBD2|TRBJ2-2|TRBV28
TGTGCCAGCAGTTTAGGGCTAGCGGGAGGCGGGGAGCTGTTTTTT
CASSLGLAGGGELFF
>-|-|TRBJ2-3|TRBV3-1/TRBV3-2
TGTGCCAGCAGCCCTTTAGCCACCACTAGCACAGATACGCAGTATTTT
CASSPLATTSTDTQYF
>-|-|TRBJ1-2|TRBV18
TGTGCCAGCTCACCCCAGGGGTCCCCCGTTGGCTACACCTTC
CASSPQGSPVGYTF
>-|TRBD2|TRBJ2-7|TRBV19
TGTGCCACCTCCTACGGGACTAGCGTTTACGAGCAGTACTTC
CATSYGTSVYEQYF
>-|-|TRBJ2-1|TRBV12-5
TGTGCTAGTGGTTTGGTAAATTATGAGCAGTTCTTC
CASGLVNYEQFF
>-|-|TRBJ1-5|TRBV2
TGTGCCAGCAGTGTCTTGGATCGCGGGCCCCAGCATTTT
CASSVLDRGPQHF
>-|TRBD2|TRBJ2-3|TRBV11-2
TGTGCCAGCAGCTTTGCGGGGGGGCGCACAGATACGCAGTATTTT
CASSFAGGRTDTQYF
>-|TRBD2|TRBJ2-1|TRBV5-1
TGCGCCAGCAGCTTGGTAGCGGGGGGTTCCTCCTACAATGAGCAGTTCTTC
CASSLVAGGSSYNEQFF
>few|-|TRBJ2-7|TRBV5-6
TGTGCCAGCAGTATTAATGACGGGAGCTACGAGCAGTACTTC
CASSINDGSYEQYF
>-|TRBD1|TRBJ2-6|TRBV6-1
TGTGCCAGCAGTGTTCCCGGGACAGAGCTCTCTGGGGCCAACGTCCTGACTTTC
CASSVPGTELSGANVLTF
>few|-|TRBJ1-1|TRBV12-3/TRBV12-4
TGTGCCAGCAGTTTGGGTCGCGCTGAAGCTTTCTTT
CASSLGRAEAFF
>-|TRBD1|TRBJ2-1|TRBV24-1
TGTGCCACCAGTGACCCGGGACAGGGGAAGATTGAGCAGTTCTTC
CATSDPGQGKIEQFF
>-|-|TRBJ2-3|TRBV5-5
TGTGCCAGCAGCTTAAGGGGGGGCGGTGCAGATACGCAGTATTTT
CASSLRGGGADTQYF
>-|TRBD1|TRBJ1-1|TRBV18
TGTGCCAGCTCACCCTCTCGGACAGGTATGAACACTGAAGCTTTCTTT
CASSPSRTGMNTEAFF
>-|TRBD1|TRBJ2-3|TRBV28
TGTGCCAGCAGTTTACGGACAGGGTACACAGATACGCAGTATTTT
CASSLRTGYTDTQYF
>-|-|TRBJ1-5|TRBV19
TGTGCCAGTAGCGCGGTACGGGGCAATCAGCCCCAGCATTTT
CASSAVRGNQPQHF
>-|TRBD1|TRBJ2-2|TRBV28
TGTGCCAGCAGTTTACCGACGAGGGACAGGGGGTTCACCGGGGAGCTGTTTTTT
CASSLPTRDRGFTGELFF
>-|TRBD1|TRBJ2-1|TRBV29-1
TGCAGCGCCCAGACAGGGGGGGCCTACAATGAGCAGTTCTTC
CSAQTGGAYNEQFF
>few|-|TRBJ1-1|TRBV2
TGTGCCAGCAACAGGAACACTGAAGCTTTCTTT
CASNRNTEAFF
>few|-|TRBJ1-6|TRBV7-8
TGTGCCAGCAGCCAAAGGGTCCCGGCATCTGAGACAAATTCACCCCTCCACTTT
CASSQRVPASETNSPLHF
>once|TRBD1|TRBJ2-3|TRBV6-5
TGTGCCAGCAGGCCCGGGACAGCTAGCACAGATACGCAGTATTTT
CASRPGTASTDTQYF
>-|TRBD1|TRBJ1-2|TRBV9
TGTGCCAGCAGCGGGGGACAGGGCAGCTATGGCTACACCTTC
CASSGGQGSYGYTF
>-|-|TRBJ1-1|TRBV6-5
TGTGCCAGCAGTTACGCAGGGACGGGAAGAGCTTTCTTT
CASSYAGTGRAFF
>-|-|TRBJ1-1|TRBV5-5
TGTGCCAGCAGCTTGGCCTGGTCGGACACTGAAGCTTTCTTT
CASSLAWSDTEAFF
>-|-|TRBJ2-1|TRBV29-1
TGCAGCGCCGAAGGACCCCTGACCTCCTACAATGAGCAGTTCTTC
CSAEGPLTSYNEQFF
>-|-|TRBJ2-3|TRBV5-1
TGCGCCAGCAGCTTGGGGGGACCCGACACAGATACGCAGTATTTT
CASSLGGPDTDTQYF
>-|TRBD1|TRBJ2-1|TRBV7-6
TGTGCCAGCAGCTTGGGCCCCCGGACAGGGGGCGGAATAGGGCAGTTCTTC
CASSLGPRTGGGIGQFF
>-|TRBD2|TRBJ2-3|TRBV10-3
TGTGCCACCCAGACTAGCGGGAGTATCGGGGATACGCAGTATTTT
CATQTSGSIGDTQYF
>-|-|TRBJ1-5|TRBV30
TGTGCATGGAGTGACGGGAACCCTAATCAGCCCCAGCATTTT
CAWSDGNPNQPQHF
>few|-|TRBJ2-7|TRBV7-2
TGTGCCAGCAGCCTCCCGGGGCGGAGCTACGAGCAGTACTTC
CASSLPGRSYEQYF
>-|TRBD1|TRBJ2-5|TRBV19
TGTGCCAGTAGCCCCACGACAGGGTACAAACAAGAGACCCAGTACTTC
CASSPTTGYKQETQYF
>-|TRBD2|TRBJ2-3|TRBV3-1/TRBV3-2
TGTGCCAGCAGCCAAGTCGGGAAGAAGCGGGAGGGCCACGGAGATACGCAGTATTTT
CASSQVGKKREGHGDTQYF
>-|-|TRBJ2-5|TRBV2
TGTGCCAGCAGTAGAACCCGGGACACCCAAGAGACCCAGTACTTC
CASSRTRDTQETQYF
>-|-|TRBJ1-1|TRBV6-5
TGTGCCAGCAGTAACGCGGTAGAAGCTTTCTTT
CASSNAVEAFF
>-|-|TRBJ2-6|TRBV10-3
TGTGCCATCAGTGAAGGGACTCTAACTGGGGCCAACGTCCTGACTTTC
CAISEGTLTGANVLTF
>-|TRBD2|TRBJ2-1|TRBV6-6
TGTGCCAGCAGTTCCGGACTAGCGGACTACAATGAGCAGTTCTTC
CASSSGLADYNEQFF
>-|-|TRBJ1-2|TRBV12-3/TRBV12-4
TGTGCCAGCAGTTTACACAGGGACTATGGCTACACCTTC
CASSLHRDYGYTF
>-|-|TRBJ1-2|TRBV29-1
TGCAGCGTTGACGGCAGAAACTATGGCTACACCTTC
CSVDGRNYGYTF
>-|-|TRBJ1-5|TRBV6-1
TGTGCCAGCAGTGAACGGGACCTAATTCCGCCCCAGCATTTT
CASSERDLIPPQHF
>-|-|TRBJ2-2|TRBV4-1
TGCGCCAGCAGCCAGGCCGGACATCCGAACACCGGGGAGCTGTTTTTT
CASSQAGHPNTGELFF
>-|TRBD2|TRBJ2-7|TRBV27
TGTGCCAGCAGTCCAGGGGGTAGCGGGGGCTTCTACGAGCAGTACTTC
CASSPGGSGGFYEQYF
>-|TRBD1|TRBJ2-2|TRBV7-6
TGTGCCAGCAGCACAAGAACCGGGACAGGATCGGAGGAGCTGTTTTTT
CASSTRTGTGSEELFF
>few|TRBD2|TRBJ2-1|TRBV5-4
TGTGCCAGCAGCGTTCCGACTAGCGGGAACTACAATGAGCAGTTCTTC
CASSVPTSGNYNEQFF
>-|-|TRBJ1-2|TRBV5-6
TGTGCCAGCAGGACGGGCGGACGGAATAATAACTATGGCTACACCTTC
CASRTGGRNNNYGYTF
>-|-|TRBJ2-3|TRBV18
TGTGCCAGCTCACCACCGGGGACGGGAGAAAAGAATACGCAGTATTTT
CASSPPGTGEKNTQYF
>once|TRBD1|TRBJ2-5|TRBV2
TGTGCCAGCACTAGGGACAGCCAAGAGACCCAGTACTTC
CASTRDSQETQYF
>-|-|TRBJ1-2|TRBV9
TGTGCCAGCAGCGTAGTCGATGGCTACACCTTC
CASSVVDGYTF
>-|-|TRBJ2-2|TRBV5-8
TGTGCCAGCAGCCTACAGGGTGCCTCCGGGGAGCTGTTTTTT
CASSLQGASGELFF
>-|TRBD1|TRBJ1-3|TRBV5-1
TGCGCCAGCAGCTTGGGTAAACAGGGGACTGGAAACACCATATATTTT
CASSLGKQGTGNTIYF
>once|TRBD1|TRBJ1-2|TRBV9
TGTGCCAGCAGCGTAGCCCGGGACAGGGCTAACTATGGCTACACCTTC
CASSVARDRANYGYTF
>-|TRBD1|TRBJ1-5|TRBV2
TGTGCCAGCAGTCCGGGACAGGGGGCAGGTCAGCCCCAGCATTTT
CASSPGQGAGQPQHF
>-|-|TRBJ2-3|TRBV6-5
TGTGCCAGCAGCGACACAGATACGCAGTATTTT
CASSDTDTQYF
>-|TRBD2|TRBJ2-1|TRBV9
TGTGCCAGCAAACGACTAGCGGGAGGTTCAGATGAGCAGTTCTTC
CASKRLAGGSDEQFF
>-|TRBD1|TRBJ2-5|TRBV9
TGTGCCAGCAGCGTAGACAGGGGGGAAGAGACCCAGTACTTC
CASSVDRGEETQYF